The following is a T cell receptor (beta chain) sequence with its context. The PCR employed 60 Vbeta primers together with 13 Jbeta primers. As handled by the study authors: A follow-up analysis tallied 60 million to 85 million unique TCR beta chains, approximately 11 million shared. The protocol was immunoSEQ multiplex PCR, while the TCRdb copy is restricted to in-frame clones and leaves out a portion. V, J and clone size derive from that table, while D and trimming were established from the DNA sequence. The sample shows about 130,000 clones, 65% to 90% of them seen only once. The data derive from a study of cytomegalovirus exposure and HLA in healthy donors. Study context: Earlier sequencing of approximately 200 million T cells yielded roughly 120 million unique TCR beta sequences.

V lost 1 base, J lost 3 bases, and 3 bases stayed unmatched. From germline, CDR1 is SGHTA and CDR2 FQGNSA. There are 16 residues in the CDR3. The chain couples TRBV7-2 to TRBJ2-3; 11 bases align to TRBD2. This clonotype originated in a girl under 10 years old in good health and CMV-seronegative. Sequencing was carried out using PBMCs. The CDR3 DNA sequence: TGTGCCAGCAGCTTAGATCTAGCGGGAGGTACAGATACGCAGTATTTT. Its protein is CASSLDLAGGTDTQYF.